Listed here are 20 T cell receptor beta chains from one sample, sequenced in a study of graft-versus-host responses after intestinal transplantation. No antigen is known for these receptors. Assay: immunoSEQ multiplex PCR; the TCRdb copy retains only in-frame clones and omits some. The table lists some 100,000 clones, about 93% of them singletons. The sequencing used unstimulated CD8+ T cells sorted from spleen or lymph node cells, collected before intestinal transplant. The receptors stem from a human donor who received an intestinal transplant.

The chain carries TRBV27 and TRBJ1-5; D not resolved. Deletions cut 6 bases from V and 7 bases from J, with 13 bases between. The length of the CDR3 is 13 residues. The germline gives CDR1 MNHEY, CDR2 SMNVEV (reference sequence). The CDR3 protein is CASSPGGLQPQHF. In nucleotides, the CDR3 is TGTGCCAGCAGCCCCGGAGGGCTACAGCCCCAGCATTTT.

This sequence joins TRBV19 and TRBJ2-7, with 7 bases aligning to TRBD2. Looked up from germline, CDR1 is LNHDA and CDR2 is SQIVND (reference sequence). The CDR3 has 15 amino acids. Trimming removed 4 bases from V and 2 bases from J; junction bases left unmatched: 8. CDR3 residues: CASSSELALTYEQYF. Here the CDR3 DNA reads TGTGCCAGTAGTAGTGAACTAGCGTTGACCTACGAGCAGTACTTC.

This chain joins TRBV7-2 and TRBJ2-5; D is uncertain. The J call is in doubt because the DNA end fits TRBJ2-7 better. The CDR3 is made up of 16 amino acids. CDR1 is SGHTA, CDR2 FQGNSA, per germline. CDR3 protein: CASSLLTEWVTYEQYF. In DNA, the CDR3 is TGTGCCAGCAGCTTATTAACGGAGTGGGTGACCTACGAGCAGTACTTC.

This clone was detected only once. The V and J genes are TRBV19 and TRBJ2-7; 7 bases match TRBD2. Looked up from germline, CDR1 is LNHDA and CDR2 is SQIVND (reference sequence). V gave up 1 base and J gave up 4 bases; unmatched junction bases: 4. There are 14 residues in the CDR3. The CDR3 sequence is CASSIAGGTYEQYF. The CDR3, as DNA: TGTGCCAGTAGTATAGCGGGAGGAACTTACGAGCAGTACTTC.

The chain has TRBV18 and TRBJ2-2; D may be TRBD1 (5 bases). This CDR3 comprises 15 residues. V was cut by 2 bases and J by 1 base, with 8 bases left in between. Germline CDR1 reads KGHSH; CDR2 reads LQKENI. CDR3 sequence reads: CASSPSGKNTGELFF. In DNA, the CDR3 is TGTGCCAGCTCACCATCAGGGAAGAACACCGGGGAGCTGTTTTTT.

CDR3 residues: CASSQVTSGANVLTF. For the CDR3, the DNA is TGCGCCAGCAGCCAAGTAACCTCTGGGGCCAACGTCCTGACTTTC. This chain joins TRBV4-1 and TRBJ2-6; no definite D call. Germline V gives CDR1 MGHRA, CDR2 YSYEKL. V lost 1 base, J lost 0 bases, and 4 bases lay in between. The length of the CDR3 is 15 residues.

This clone was picked up a small number of times. This chain links TRBV27 with TRBJ2-1; 8 nucleotides align to TRBD1. J was trimmed by 0 bases and V by 11 bases; bases with no gene match: 9. This CDR3 region has 15 residues. Germline CDR1 is MNHEY and CDR2 is SMNVEV (reference sequence). The CDR3 is CAVNRGVPSYNEQFF. For the CDR3, the DNA is TGTGCCGTCAACAGGGGGGTTCCCTCCTACAATGAGCAGTTCTTC.

The gene calls are TRBV9 and TRBJ1-2; 7 bases fit TRBD1. V trimming: 3 bases; J trimming: 5 bases; junction bases outside the gene matches: 10. Germline-derived CDR1 and CDR2 are SGDLS and YYNGEE. CDR3 length equals 15 residues. The chain's CDR3 is CASSDGTAALYGYTF. The CDR3 DNA is TGTGCCAGCAGCGACGGGACAGCCGCACTTTATGGCTACACCTTC. Full variable domain (remainder filled in from reference TRBV9 and TRBJ1-2): DSGVTQTPKHLITATGQRVTLRCSPRSGDLSVYWYQQSLDQGLQFLIQYYNGEERAKGNILERFSAQQFPDLHSELNLSSLELGDSALYFCASSDGTAALYGYTFGSGTRLTVV.

This sequence joins TRBV28 and TRBJ2-1, with 16 bases identical to TRBD2. Germline CDR1 reads MDHEN; CDR2 reads SYDVKM. This CDR3 has 19 amino acids. The trim removed 4 bases at V and 7 bases at J, leaving 13 bases unmatched. CDR3 residues: CASSYPGLAGGPGSNEQFF. The CDR3 nucleotides read TGTGCCAGCAGTTACCCGGGACTAGCGGGAGGGCCCGGGTCTAATGAGCAGTTCTTC.

The chain couples TRBV9 to TRBJ2-7; D gene ambiguous. Trimming took off 3 bases at V and 1 base at J, with 8 bases between the two ends. Looked up from germline, CDR1 is SGDLS and CDR2 is YYNGEE. The CDR3 contains 13 residues. This chain's CDR3 is CASSADNSYEQYF. The DNA for the CDR3 is TGTGCCAGCAGCGCAGACAATTCCTACGAGCAGTACTTC.

This clone was observed a few times. This rearrangement joins TRBV6-5 to TRBJ2-5; 15 bases align to TRBD2. CDR3 size: 15 residues. Germline assignment: CDR1 MNHEY and CDR2 SVGAGI. V lost 5 bases, J lost 2 bases, and 0 bases stayed unmatched. The CDR3 nucleotides are TGTGCCAGCAGTGGACTAGCGGGGGGGCAAGAGACCCAGTACTTC. This codes for CASSGLAGGQETQYF.

As DNA, the CDR3 is TGTGCCAGCAGTGTGGGACGGCTCTACAATCAGCCCCAGCATTTT. Protein sequence: CASSVGRLYNQPQHF. This chain links TRBV6-1 with TRBJ1-5; possibly TRBD1 for D (5 bases). Between the trimmed V and J ends, which lost 4 bases and 3 bases, there was a span of 13 bases. The CDR3 loop spans 15 amino acids. The germline CDR1 and CDR2 sequences are MNHNS and SASEGT.

Concerning this clone: One end of the junction varies from germline; a read error may be responsible. The V call is TRBV5-4, the J call TRBJ2-7, with TRBD1 matching 9 bases. Looked up from germline, CDR1 is SGHNT and CDR2 is YYREEE (reference sequence). The CDR3 has 14 residues. CDR3 amino acids: CASSLDRGGYEQYF. CDR3 sequence (DNA): TGTGCCAGCAGTTTGGACAGGGGTGGCTACGAGCAGTACTTC.

The chain has TRBV13 and TRBJ2-5, with 8 positions matching TRBD1. The J call may be faulty, since TRBJ2-7 better matches the DNA end. Germline V gene sequence: CDR1 PRHDT, CDR2 FYEKMQ (reference sequence). The CDR3 totals 14 residues. CDR3 protein: CASSLTAGGGEQYF. CDR3 nucleotide sequence: TGTGCCAGCAGCTTAACGGCAGGGGGCGGCGAGCAGTACTTC.

The chain has TRBV11-2 and TRBJ2-7; 7 nucleotides match TRBD2. Trimming removed 1 base from V and 6 bases from J; junction bases left unmatched: 3. This CDR3 has 13 residues. Germline CDR1 and CDR2: SGHAT and FQNNGV. The CDR3 DNA reads as TGTGCCAGCAGCTTAGGGGAGGGGAGCGAGCAGTACTTC. Translated, it gives CASSLGEGSEQYF.

The V call is TRBV6-5, the J call TRBJ1-1; unclear D gene. The germline CDR1 and CDR2 sequences are MNHEY and SVGAGI. CDR3 length: 16 amino acids. Trimming took 0 bases from V and 3 from J, leaving 14 bases between them. CDR3: CASSYSPGYGDTEAFF. CDR3 nucleotides: TGTGCCAGCAGTTACTCTCCTGGGTACGGGGACACTGAAGCTTTCTTT.

A single count supports this clone. The chain couples TRBV7-9 to TRBJ1-3; unclear D gene. This CDR3 is 14 amino acids long. V was cut by 3 bases and J by 1 base, with 7 bases left in between. CDR1 SEHNR and CDR2 FQNEAQ come from the germline V gene (reference sequence). The CDR3 region has the DNA TGTGCCAGCAGCTTCGGTCTGTCTGGAAACACCATATATTTT. This sequence encodes CASSFGLSGNTIYF.

This clone came up once. The CDR3 sequence is CASSYGDNTGELFF. The DNA of the CDR3 is TGTGCCAGCAGTTACGGAGATAACACCGGGGAGCTGTTTTTT. The chain has TRBV6-5 and TRBJ2-2; D remains ambiguous. This CDR3 spans 14 amino acids. Germline values: CDR1 MNHEY, CDR2 SVGAGI. V dropped 2 bases and J dropped 2 bases, with 6 bases sitting between them.

The chain combines TRBV15 with TRBJ1-4; 9 bases agree with TRBD1. CDR1 is LNHNV and CDR2 is YYDKDF in the germline V gene (reference sequence). CDR3 size: 14 residues. V lost 3 bases, J lost 6 bases, and 2 bases stayed unmatched. The CDR3 DNA reads TGTGCCACCAGCAGGGGGACAGGGCATGAAAAACTGTTTTTT. Translated: CATSRGTGHEKLFF.

The chain combines TRBV9 with TRBJ2-5, with 10 bases matching TRBD2. The length of the CDR3 is 16 residues. J gave up 5 bases and V 0 bases, and 7 bases lay outside the gene matches. From germline, CDR1 is SGDLS and CDR2 YYNGEE. CDR3 nucleotides: TGTGCCAGCAGCGTAGAAAGCGGGGGGGCCAGGGAGACCCAGTACTTC. Encoded protein: CASSVESGGARETQYF.